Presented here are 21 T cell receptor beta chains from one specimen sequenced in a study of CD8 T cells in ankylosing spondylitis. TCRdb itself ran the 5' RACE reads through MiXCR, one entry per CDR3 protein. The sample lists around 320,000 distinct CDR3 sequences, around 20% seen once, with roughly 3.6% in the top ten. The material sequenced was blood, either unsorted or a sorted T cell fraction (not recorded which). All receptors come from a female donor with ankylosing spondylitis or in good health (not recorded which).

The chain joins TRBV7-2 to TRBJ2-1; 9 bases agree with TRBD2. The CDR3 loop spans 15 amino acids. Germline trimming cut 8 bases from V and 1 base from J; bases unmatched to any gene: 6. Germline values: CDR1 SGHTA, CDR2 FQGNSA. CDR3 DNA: TGTGCCAGCGACACCGCGGGAGGGTCCTACAATGAGCAGTTCTTC. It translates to CASDTAGGSYNEQFF.

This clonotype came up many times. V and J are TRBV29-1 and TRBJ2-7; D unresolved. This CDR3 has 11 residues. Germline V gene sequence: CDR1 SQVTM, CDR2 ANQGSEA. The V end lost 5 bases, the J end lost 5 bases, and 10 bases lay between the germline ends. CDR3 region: CSVRVADEQYF. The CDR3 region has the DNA TGCAGCGTTCGAGTGGCGGACGAGCAGTACTTC.

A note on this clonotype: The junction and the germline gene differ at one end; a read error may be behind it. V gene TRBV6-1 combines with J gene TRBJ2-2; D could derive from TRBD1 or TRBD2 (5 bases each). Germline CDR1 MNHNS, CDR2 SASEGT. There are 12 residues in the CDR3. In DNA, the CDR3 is TGTGCCAGCAGTCTCCCCGTTGGGGGGCTGTTTTTT. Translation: CASSLPVGGLFF.

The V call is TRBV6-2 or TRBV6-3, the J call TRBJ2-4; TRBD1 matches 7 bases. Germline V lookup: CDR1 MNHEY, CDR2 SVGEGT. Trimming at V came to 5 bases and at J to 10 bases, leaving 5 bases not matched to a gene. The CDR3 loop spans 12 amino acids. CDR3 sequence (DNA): TGTGCCAGCAGTGGACACAGGGGAATTCAGTACTTC. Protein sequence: CASSGHRGIQYF.

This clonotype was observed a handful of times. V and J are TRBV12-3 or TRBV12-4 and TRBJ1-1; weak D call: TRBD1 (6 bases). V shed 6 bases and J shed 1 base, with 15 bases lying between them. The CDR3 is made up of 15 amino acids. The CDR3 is CASRKNTGPNTEAFF. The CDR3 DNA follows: TGTGCCAGCAGGAAGAACACAGGGCCGAACACTGAAGCTTTCTTT.

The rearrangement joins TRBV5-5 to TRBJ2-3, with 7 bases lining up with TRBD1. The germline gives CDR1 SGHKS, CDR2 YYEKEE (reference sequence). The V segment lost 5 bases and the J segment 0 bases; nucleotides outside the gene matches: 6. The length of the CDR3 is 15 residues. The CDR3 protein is CASRGDRASTDTQYF. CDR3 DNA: TGTGCCAGCAGGGGAGACAGGGCTAGCACAGATACGCAGTATTTT.

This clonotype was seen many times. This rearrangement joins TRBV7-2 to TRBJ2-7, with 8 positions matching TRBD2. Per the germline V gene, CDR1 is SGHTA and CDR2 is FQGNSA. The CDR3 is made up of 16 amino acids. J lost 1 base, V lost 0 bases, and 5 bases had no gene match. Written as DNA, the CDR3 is TGTGCCAGCAGCTTAGCTGGTAGCGGGATGTCCTACGAGCAGTACTTC. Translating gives CASSLAGSGMSYEQYF.

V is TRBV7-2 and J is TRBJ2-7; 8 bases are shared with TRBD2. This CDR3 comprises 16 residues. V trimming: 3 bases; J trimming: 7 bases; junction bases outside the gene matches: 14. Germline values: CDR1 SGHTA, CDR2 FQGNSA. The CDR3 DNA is TGTGCCAGCAGCTTGCTAAGCGGGAGAACATTTGGTGAGCAGTACTTC. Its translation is CASSLLSGRTFGEQYF.

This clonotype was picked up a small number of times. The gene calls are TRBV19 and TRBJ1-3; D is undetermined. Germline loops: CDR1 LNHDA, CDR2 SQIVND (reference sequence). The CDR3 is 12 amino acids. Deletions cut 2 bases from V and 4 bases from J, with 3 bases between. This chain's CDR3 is CASSIPGNTIYF. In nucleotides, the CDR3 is TGTGCCAGTAGTATACCGGGAAACACCATATATTTT.

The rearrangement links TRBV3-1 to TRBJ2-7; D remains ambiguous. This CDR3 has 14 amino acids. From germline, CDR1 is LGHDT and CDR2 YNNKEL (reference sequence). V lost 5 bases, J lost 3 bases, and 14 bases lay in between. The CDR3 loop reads CASSSEWLGYEQYF. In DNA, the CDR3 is TGTGCCAGCAGCTCCGAGTGGTTGGGCTACGAGCAGTACTTC.

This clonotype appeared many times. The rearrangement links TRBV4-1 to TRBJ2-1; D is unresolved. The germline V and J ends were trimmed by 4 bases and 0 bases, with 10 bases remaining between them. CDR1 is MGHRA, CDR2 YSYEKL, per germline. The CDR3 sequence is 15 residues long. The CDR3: CASSLPTSSYNEQFF. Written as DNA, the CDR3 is TGCGCCAGCAGCCTCCCTACGAGCTCCTACAATGAGCAGTTCTTC.

CDR3 amino acids: CSALLAGYNEQFF. The CDR3 nucleotides read TGCAGTGCCCTTCTAGCGGGGTACAATGAGCAGTTCTTC. V is TRBV20-1 and J is TRBJ2-1; 9 bases fit TRBD2. The length of the CDR3 is 13 residues. J lost 4 bases, V lost 6 bases, and 4 bases had no gene match. The germline gives CDR1 DFQATT, CDR2 SNEGSKA (reference sequence).

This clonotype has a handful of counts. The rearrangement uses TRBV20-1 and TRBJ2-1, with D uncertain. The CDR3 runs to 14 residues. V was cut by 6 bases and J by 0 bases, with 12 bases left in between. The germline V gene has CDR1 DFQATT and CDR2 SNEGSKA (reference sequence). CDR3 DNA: TGCAGTGCCGAGGCCCCCTTCTCCTACAATGAGCAGTTCTTC. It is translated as CSAEAPFSYNEQFF.

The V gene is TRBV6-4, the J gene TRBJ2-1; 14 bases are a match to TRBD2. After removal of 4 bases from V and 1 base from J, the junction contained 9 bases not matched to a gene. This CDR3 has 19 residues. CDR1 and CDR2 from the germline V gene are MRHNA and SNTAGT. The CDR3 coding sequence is TGTGCCAGCAGTGCACTCGGACTAGCGGGAGGTGGGTCCTACAATGAGCAGTTCTTC. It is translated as CASSALGLAGGGSYNEQFF.

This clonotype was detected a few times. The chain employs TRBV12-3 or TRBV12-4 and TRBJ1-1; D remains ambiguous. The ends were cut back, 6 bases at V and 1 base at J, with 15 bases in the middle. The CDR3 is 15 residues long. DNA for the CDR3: TGTGCCAGCAGGTTCTCGTTCAGTGGGAACACTGAAGCTTTCTTT. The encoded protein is CASRFSFSGNTEAFF.

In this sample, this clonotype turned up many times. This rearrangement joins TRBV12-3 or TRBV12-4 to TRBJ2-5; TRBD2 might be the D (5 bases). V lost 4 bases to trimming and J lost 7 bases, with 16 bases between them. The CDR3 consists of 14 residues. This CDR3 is CASSSGLTGRTQYF. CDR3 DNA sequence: TGTGCCAGCAGTTCCGGACTTACTGGGCGGACCCAGTACTTC.

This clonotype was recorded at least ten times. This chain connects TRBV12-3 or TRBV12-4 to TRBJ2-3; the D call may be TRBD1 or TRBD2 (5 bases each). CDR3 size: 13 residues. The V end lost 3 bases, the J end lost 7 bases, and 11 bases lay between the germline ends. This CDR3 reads CASSFGTAYTQYF. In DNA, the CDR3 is TGTGCCAGCAGTTTTGGGACGGCTTATACGCAGTATTTT.

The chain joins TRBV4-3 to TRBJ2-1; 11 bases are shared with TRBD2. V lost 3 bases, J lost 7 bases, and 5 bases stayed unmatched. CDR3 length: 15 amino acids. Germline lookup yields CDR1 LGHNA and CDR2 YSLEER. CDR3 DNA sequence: TGCGCCAGCAGCCAGTTTGCTAGCGGGAGGAATGAGCAGTTCTTC. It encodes CASSQFASGRNEQFF.

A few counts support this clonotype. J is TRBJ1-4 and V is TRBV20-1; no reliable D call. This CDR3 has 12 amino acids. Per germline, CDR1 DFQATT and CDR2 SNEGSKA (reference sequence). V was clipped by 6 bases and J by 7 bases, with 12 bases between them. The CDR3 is CSALGKGEKLFF. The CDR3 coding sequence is TGCAGTGCCCTTGGAAAAGGTGAAAAACTGTTTTTT.

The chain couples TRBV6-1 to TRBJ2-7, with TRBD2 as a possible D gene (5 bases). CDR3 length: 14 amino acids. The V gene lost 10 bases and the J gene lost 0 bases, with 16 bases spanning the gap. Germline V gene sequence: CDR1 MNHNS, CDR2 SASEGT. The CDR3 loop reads CATQRTGRSYEQYF. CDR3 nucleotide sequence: TGTGCCACCCAAAGGACTGGGCGCTCCTACGAGCAGTACTTC.

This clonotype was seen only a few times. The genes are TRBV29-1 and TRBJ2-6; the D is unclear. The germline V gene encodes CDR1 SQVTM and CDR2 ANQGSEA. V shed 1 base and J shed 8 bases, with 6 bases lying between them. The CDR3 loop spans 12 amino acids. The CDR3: CSVEAQPNVLTF. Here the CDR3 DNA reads TGCAGCGTTGAAGCCCAACCCAACGTCCTGACTTTC.